These T cell receptor beta chains were read from a single sample in a study of long-term antiretroviral therapy in people with HIV. Produced via immunoSEQ multiplex PCR; TCRdb's table is partial and in-frame only. The table includes 15,000 to 20,000 clones, about four fifths detected once. The starting material was unsorted PBMCs, obtained at the start of antiretroviral therapy. The source of these receptors is a young man with HIV. Each CDR3 is given with its conserved first and last residue. A D gene is named only where the DNA matches it firmly. For some rows the clone size is stated as once, few or many, or as a class when expanded; others skip it.

J gene | V gene | D gene | clone size | CDR3 DNA | CDR3 protein
TRBJ1-3 | TRBV10-1 | NA | NA | NA | CASSVQPCASSRRISGNTIYF
TRBJ2-6 | TRBV19 | TRBD1 | NA | TGTGCCAGTAGTATAGATAGGGACAGAGACTCTGGGGCCAACGTCCTGACTTTC | CASSIDRDRDSGANVLTF
TRBJ1-2 | TRBV20-1 | NA | NA | TGCAGTGCTAGCTACTTCGATGGCTACACCTTC | CSASYFDGYTF
TRBJ2-7 | TRBV6-6 | NA | NA | TGTGCCAGCAGTCCGGGGCGTTACGAGCAGTACTTC | CASSPGRYEQYF
TRBJ1-5 | TRBV19 | NA | NA | TGTGCCAGTACCCCCGGGTCTTATAGCAATCAGCCCCAGCATTTT | CASTPGSYSNQPQHF
TRBJ2-7 | TRBV11-2 | TRBD1 | NA | TGTGCCAGCAGCTTAGGGGACAGGGAGAACGAGCAGTACTTC | CASSLGDRENEQYF
TRBJ1-1 | TRBV7-9 | NA | few | TGTGCCAGCAGCTCGCCAGGGAACACTGAAGCTTTCTTT | CASSSPGNTEAFF
TRBJ1-6 | TRBV28 | NA | NA | TGTGCCAGCATAAGGGGGTCCTATAATTCACCCCTCCACTTT | CASIRGSYNSPLHF
TRBJ1-5 | TRBV28 | TRBD1 | NA | TGTGCCAGCAGTTCCGGACAGGGTTCAAATCAGCCCCAGCATTTT | CASSSGQGSNQPQHF
TRBJ2-3 | TRBV4-2 | NA | NA | TGTGCCAGCAGCCAGTCTCAGGGGGGAACAGATACGCAGTATTTT | CASSQSQGGTDTQYF
TRBJ2-2 | TRBV6-6 | TRBD2 | NA | TGTGCCAGCAGTTACCTAGCGGGGGCGAACACCGGGGAGCTGTTTTTT | CASSYLAGANTGELFF
TRBJ1-1 | TRBV30 | TRBD1 | NA | TGTGCCTGGAGTCTACAGGGGGGCGGCCTGGTAGGTGAAGCTTTCTTT | CAWSLQGGGLVGEAFF
TRBJ2-7 | TRBV4-1 | TRBD2 | NA | TGCGCCAGCAGCCAAGGAGCGGGGGAGTATGACGAGCAGTACTTC | CASSQGAGEYDEQYF
TRBJ2-7 | TRBV19 | NA | NA | TGTGCCAGTAGTATAGGTGCGATTGGTGCAGGAGGAACCTACGAGCAGTACTTC | CASSIGAIGAGGTYEQYF
TRBJ1-5 | TRBV5-4 | NA | NA | TGCGCCAGCAGCCAAGAGCCGGACAGCAATCAGCCCCAGCATTTT | CASSQEPDSNQPQHF
TRBJ2-1 | TRBV9 | NA | NA | TGTGCCAGCAGCGCAGGGACAATAACCTACAATGAGCAGTTCTTC | CASSAGTITYNEQFF
TRBJ2-7 | TRBV7-2 | TRBD2 | NA | TGTGCCAGCAGCTCGTTAGCGGGAGGGCCTGAAGAGCAGTACTTC | CASSSLAGGPEEQYF
TRBJ1-5 | TRBV28 | NA | once | TGTGCCAGCAGTTTGGTGGGGAATCAGCCCCAGCATTTT | CASSLVGNQPQHF
TRBJ2-1 | TRBV19 | NA | NA | TGTGCCAGTAGGGACTACACCCTAGGCAATGAGCAGTTCTTC | CASRDYTLGNEQFF
TRBJ2-2 | TRBV6-1 | NA | NA | TGTGCCAGCAGTGAAGCGCTAGCCAGGGGCACCGGGGAGCTGTTTTTT | CASSEALARGTGELFF
TRBJ2-7 | TRBV6-1 | NA | NA | TGTGCCAGCATTTCCCTCCAGGGGGAGCAGTACTTC | CASISLQGEQYF
TRBJ2-2 | TRBV6-1 | NA | NA | TGTGCCAGCAGTGAAGCGGGGGGCATTTCAACCGGGGAGCTGTTTTTT | CASSEAGGISTGELFF
TRBJ1-1 | TRBV27 | NA | NA | TGTGCCAGCAGTTTAGGAGAGAACACTGAAGCTTTCTTT | CASSLGENTEAFF
TRBJ2-7 | TRBV5-4 | TRBD2 | NA | TGTGCCAGCAGCTTAGGGACTAGCGGACTCGGCACCTACGAGCAGTACTTC | CASSLGTSGLGTYEQYF
TRBJ1-1 | TRBV7-2 | NA | NA | TGTGCCAGCAGCAGGGGAGGGGGGGCGCGCGGTGAAGCTTTCTTT | CASSRGGGARGEAFF
TRBJ1-5 | TRBV28 | TRBD1 | NA | TGTGCCAGCAGTTCTGACAGGGGGCGCGGGATTCAGCCCCAGCATTTT | CASSSDRGRGIQPQHF
TRBJ2-7 | TRBV2 | TRBD2 | NA | TGTTCTAGCGGGGGGGACACTACGAGAGAGCAGTACTTC | CSSGGDTTREQYF
TRBJ2-7 | TRBV7-9 | TRBD1 | NA | TGTGCCAGCAGCTTAGGAGGACAGGGGGGAGAGCAGTACTTC | CASSLGGQGGEQYF
TRBJ1-2 | TRBV4-1 | NA | NA | TGCGCCAGCCGCGCGTCACAGGGAAGTGCCTATGGCTACACCTTC | CASRASQGSAYGYTF
TRBJ1-4 | TRBV4-1 | NA | NA | TGCGCCAGCAGCCCGAGTCCCGGAGAAAAACTGTTTTTT | CASSPSPGEKLFF
TRBJ2-5 | TRBV5-5 | TRBD2 | NA | TGTGCCAGCAGCCTAGGTTCTCTGGGCGGGAGTGAGACCCAGTACTTC | CASSLGSLGGSETQYF
TRBJ2-2 | TRBV18 | TRBD2 | NA | TGTGCCAGCCTCCCGGGCGGCGGGAGCGACACCGGGGAGCTGTTTTTT | CASLPGGGSDTGELFF
TRBJ1-4 | TRBV30 | TRBD1 | NA | TGTGCCTGGACCAGGGGACAGGGCTTAACTAATGAAAAACTGTTTTTT | CAWTRGQGLTNEKLFF
TRBJ1-5 | TRBV6-5 | NA | NA | TGTGCCAGCAGTGCCACGGGGGGCAATCAGCCCCAGCATTTT | CASSATGGNQPQHF
TRBJ2-6 | TRBV5-1 | NA | NA | TGCGCCAGCAGCCCCGGTGTGGGGGGTTCTCTCTCTGGGGCCAACGTCCTGACTTTC | CASSPGVGGSLSGANVLTF
TRBJ2-2 | TRBV9 | TRBD2 | NA | TGTGCCAGCAGCGTGACTACTAGCGGCGCCGGGGAGCTGTTTTTT | CASSVTTSGAGELFF
TRBJ2-7 | TRBV6-1 | NA | NA | TGTGCCAGCAGCCTAGAGGACCTCTACGAGCAGTACTTC | CASSLEDLYEQYF
TRBJ2-7 | TRBV19 | TRBD1 | NA | TGTGCCAGTAGTACGGGTCCGGGACAGGGGACCTACGAGCAGTACTTC | CASSTGPGQGTYEQYF
TRBJ2-5 | TRBV11-2 | TRBD2 | NA | TGTGCCAGCAGCTACCGGACTAGGGGACAAGAGACCCAGTACTTC | CASSYRTRGQETQYF
TRBJ2-7 | TRBV11-2 | TRBD2 | few | TGTGCCAGCAGCTTAGACAGACTAGCGCGCTACGAGCAGTACTTC | CASSLDRLARYEQYF
TRBJ2-5 | TRBV30 | NA | NA | TGTGCCTGGAGTGTAGGGACCGACCAAGAGACCCAGTACTTC | CAWSVGTDQETQYF
TRBJ2-1 | TRBV7-2 | NA | NA | TGTGCCAGCAGCTCTATGGGCGAATCCTACAATGAGCAGTTCTTC | CASSSMGESYNEQFF
TRBJ1-1 | TRBV19 | TRBD1 | NA | TGTGCCAGTAGTATAGAGGAGGGGGCGAGGACTGAAGCTTTCTTT | CASSIEEGARTEAFF
TRBJ1-1 | TRBV30 | NA | NA | TGTGCCTGGAGTACAACAGTGAACACTGAAGCTTTCTTT | CAWSTTVNTEAFF
TRBJ2-7 | TRBV11-3 | NA | NA | TGTGCCAGCAGCCATACCAGAGAAACCTCCTACGAGCAGTACTTC | CASSHTRETSYEQYF
TRBJ2-7 | TRBV18 | TRBD2 | NA | TGTGCCAGCTCACCCGGGACTAGCGGGATGCGCAACGAGCAGTACTTC | CASSPGTSGMRNEQYF
TRBJ2-6 | TRBV19 | NA | NA | TGTGCCAGTAGTATAGGGGGCCTCTCTGGGGCCAACGTCCTGACTTTC | CASSIGGLSGANVLTF
TRBJ1-5 | TRBV28 | NA | NA | TGTGCCAGCAGTATAATACAGGGTAGGGGTCGGGGCAATCAGCCCCAGCATTTT | CASSIIQGRGRGNQPQHF
TRBJ2-1 | TRBV29-1 | NA | NA | TGCAGCCCCGGGATGGGCTCTGAGCAGTTCTTC | CSPGMGSEQFF
TRBJ1-6 | TRBV19 | NA | NA | TGTGCCAGTACTATGACAGAGTATAATTCACCCCTCCACTTT | CASTMTEYNSPLHF